These 9 T cell receptor beta chains came from one sample sequenced in a study of blood T cell repertoires in COVID-19. The repertoire was sequenced with immunoSEQ multiplex PCR; TCRdb's copy has only in-frame clones and lacks some. The sample includes tens of thousands of clones, roughly 84% of them seen just once. The material sequenced was peripheral blood. These receptors came from a man aged 45-65 years with acute or convalescent COVID-19.

The chain has TRBV19 and TRBJ1-5; D is unresolved. Germline assignment: CDR1 LNHDA and CDR2 SQIVND (reference sequence). Between the trimmed V and J ends, which lost 2 bases and 4 bases, there was a span of 18 bases. CDR3 size: 17 residues. CDR3 in amino acids: CASSISLNAGWNQPQHF. CDR3 sequence (DNA): TGTGCCAGTAGTATATCCCTCAACGCGGGGTGGAATCAGCCCCAGCATTTT.

The gene calls are TRBV19 and TRBJ1-3, with D possibly being TRBD1 (6 bases). V lost 7 bases, J lost 0 bases, and 10 bases lay in between. Germline CDR1 reads LNHDA; CDR2 reads SQIVND (reference sequence). The CDR3 length is 14 residues. CDR3 amino acids: CASKIRGSGNTIYF. DNA of the CDR3: TGTGCCAGTAAGATCAGGGGCTCTGGAAACACCATATATTTT.

This chain connects TRBV29-1 to TRBJ1-2, with TRBD1 matching 9 bases. The CDR3 sequence is 13 residues long. The J segment lost 3 bases and the V segment lost 8 bases, leaving 7 bases of the junction unmatched. Germline V gene sequence: CDR1 SQVTM, CDR2 ANQGSEA. The CDR3 here is CSSGTGSDYGYTF. In nucleotides, the CDR3 is TGCAGCTCAGGGACAGGGTCGGACTATGGCTACACCTTC.

The V gene is TRBV15, the J gene TRBJ1-1; 8 bases map to TRBD1. Germline loops: CDR1 LNHNV, CDR2 YYDKDF (reference sequence). J was trimmed by 2 bases and V by 4 bases; bases with no gene match: 12. The CDR3 has 17 residues. Here the CDR3 DNA reads TGTGCCACCAGCACCGACGGACAGGGAGGTATTAACACTGAAGCTTTCTTT. Translation gives CATSTDGQGGINTEAFF.

This chain uses TRBV27 with TRBJ1-1; D unclear. Germline V gene data show CDR1 as MNHEY and CDR2 as SMNVEV (reference sequence). Trimming took 5 bases from V and 1 from J, leaving 11 bases between them. The CDR3 is 14 amino acids. Here the CDR3 DNA reads TGTGCCAGCAGTCCGACTCTTCCGAACACTGAAGCTTTCTTT. Protein sequence: CASSPTLPNTEAFF.

J is TRBJ2-1 and V is TRBV18; D remains unclear. CDR1 is KGHSH, CDR2 LQKENI, per germline. Between the trimmed V and J ends, which lost 3 bases and 0 bases, there was a span of 9 bases. The CDR3 covers 15 residues. The CDR3 spells CASSPRQSSYNEQFF. CDR3 nucleotides: TGTGCCAGCTCACCGCGACAAAGCTCCTACAATGAGCAGTTCTTC.

This chain uses TRBV7-9 with TRBJ2-1; possible D gene TRBD1, 5 bases. The germline V and J ends were trimmed by 4 bases and 9 bases, with 13 bases remaining between them. The germline V gene encodes CDR1 SEHNR and CDR2 FQNEAQ (reference sequence). The CDR3 has 13 residues. The CDR3 DNA follows: TGTGCCAGCAGCTCCCAGGGATTTACTGAGCAGTTCTTC. Protein product: CASSSQGFTEQFF.

This rearrangement joins TRBV14 to TRBJ1-1; D unresolved. V gave up 1 base and J gave up 3 bases, with 9 bases separating them. The CDR3 runs 14 residues. Germline CDR1 is SGHDN and CDR2 is FVKESK. The CDR3 DNA reads as TGTGCCAGCAGCCAAGTGGCCCCATACACTGAAGCTTTCTTT. Protein: CASSQVAPYTEAFF.

The gene calls are TRBV6-1 and TRBJ2-3, with 10 bases aligning to TRBD2. V lost 1 base and J lost 5; bases outside the gene matches: 9. This CDR3 has 17 amino acids. Germline CDR1 reads MNHNS; CDR2 reads SASEGT. As DNA, the CDR3 is TGTGCCAGCAGTGAAGTCGTAGCGGGGGGCGGAGTAGATACGCAGTATTTT. Protein product: CASSEVVAGGGVDTQYF.